Reported below is one TCR beta chain. This specimen comes from a study of PD-1 and CTLA-4 blockade in melanoma. The V end lost 5 bases, the J end lost 7 bases, and 21 bases lay between the germline ends. From germline, CDR1 is SGHAT and CDR2 FQNNGV. CDR3 size: 15 residues. This table comes from immunoSEQ multiplex PCR, and its TCRdb copy is limited to in-frame clones, with some not included. Among around 31,000 clones listed, 91% were seen once. The origin of this receptor is a human donor with melanoma. Sequenced here: CD8+ T cells from peripheral blood, sampled from a patient given anti-PD-1 treatment. This chain uses TRBV11-2 with TRBJ2-7, with D uncertain. CDR3 sequence reads: CASSAPPTGRIEQYF. As DNA, the CDR3 is TGTGCCAGCAGCGCGCCTCCGACCGGGCGAATAGAGCAGTACTTC.